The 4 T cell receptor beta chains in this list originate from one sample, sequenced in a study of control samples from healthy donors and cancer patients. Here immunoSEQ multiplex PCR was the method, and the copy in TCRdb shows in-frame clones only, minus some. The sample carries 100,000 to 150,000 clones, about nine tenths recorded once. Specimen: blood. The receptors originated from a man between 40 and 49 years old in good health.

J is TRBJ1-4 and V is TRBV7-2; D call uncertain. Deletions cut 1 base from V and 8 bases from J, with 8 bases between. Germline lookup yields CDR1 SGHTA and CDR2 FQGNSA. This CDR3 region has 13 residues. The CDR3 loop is CASSLGTGEKLFF. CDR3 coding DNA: TGTGCCAGCAGCTTAGGAACTGGGGAAAAACTGTTTTTT.

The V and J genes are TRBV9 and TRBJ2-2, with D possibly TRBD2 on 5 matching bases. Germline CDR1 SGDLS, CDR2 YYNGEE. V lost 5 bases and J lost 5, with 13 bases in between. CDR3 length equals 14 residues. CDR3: CASSILLETGELFF. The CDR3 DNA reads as TGTGCCAGCAGTATACTACTAGAGACCGGGGAGCTGTTTTTT. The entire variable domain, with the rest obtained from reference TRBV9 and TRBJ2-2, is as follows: DSGVTQTPKHLITATGQRVTLRCSPRSGDLSVYWYQQSLDQGLQFLIQYYNGEERAKGNILERFSAQQFPDLHSELNLSSLELGDSALYFCASSILLETGELFFGEGSRLTVL.

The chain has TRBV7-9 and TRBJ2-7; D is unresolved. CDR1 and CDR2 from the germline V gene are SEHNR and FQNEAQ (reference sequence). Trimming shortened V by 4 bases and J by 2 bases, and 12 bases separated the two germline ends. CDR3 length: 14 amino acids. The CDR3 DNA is TGTGCCAGCAGCTCCCGACGGACCCCCTACGAGCAGTACTTC. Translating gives CASSSRRTPYEQYF. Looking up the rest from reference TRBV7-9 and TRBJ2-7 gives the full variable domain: DTGVSQNPRHKITKRGQNVTFRCDPISEHNRLYWYRQTLGQGPEFLTYFQNEAQLEKSRLLSDRFSAERPKGSFSTLEIQRTEQGDSAMYLCASSSRRTPYEQYFGPGTRLTVT.

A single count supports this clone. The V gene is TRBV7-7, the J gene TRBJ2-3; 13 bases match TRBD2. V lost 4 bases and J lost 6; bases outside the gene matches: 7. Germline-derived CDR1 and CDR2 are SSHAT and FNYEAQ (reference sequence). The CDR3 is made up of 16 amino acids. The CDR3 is CASSSGLAGNTDTQYF. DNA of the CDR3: TGTGCCAGCAGCTCGGGACTAGCGGGAAATACCGATACGCAGTATTTT.